The source of this TCR beta chain is a study of blood T cell repertoires in COVID-19. Study-level information: Acute and convalescent COVID-19 specimens originated in the United States, Italy and Spain.

The V end was cut by 0 bases, the J end by 7 bases, with 13 bases between. CDR1 is GTSNPN and CDR2 is SVGIG in the germline V gene (reference sequence). The CDR3 contains 15 residues. Original processing methods: From reference gene primer amplification, estimates of nucleated cell counts were derived. Profiling relied on immunoSEQ multiplex PCR, and the TCRdb table lists in-frame clones only, not all of them. V and J calls and clone size are as listed in that table; D and trimming were resolved from the DNA. The table shows about 160,000 clones, with over 70% occurring only once. The sample consisted of peripheral blood. The chain uses TRBV30 and TRBJ1-6; D is unclear. This TCR came from an older man with acute or convalescent COVID-19. The CDR3 coding sequence is TGTGCCTGGAGTGTACCAGGATTTGGGAATTCACCCCTCCACTTT. Its translation: CAWSVPGFGNSPLHF. The full variable domain, rest sourced from reference TRBV30 and TRBJ1-6, is SQTIHQWPATLVQPVGSPLSLECTVEGTSNPNLYWYRQAAGRGLQLLFYSVGIGQISSEVPQNLSASRPQDRQFILSSKKLLLSDSGFYLCAWSVPGFGNSPLHFGNGTRLTVT.